The 6 T cell receptor beta chains reported below all come from one sample, sequenced in a study of tissue T cells after allogeneic stem cell transplantation. Using immunoSEQ multiplex PCR, the repertoire was profiled, and TCRdb retains in-frame clones only, with some absent. The sample yields about 6,800 clones, roughly 60% seen once. Sample: duodenum tissue, taken at autopsy. All receptors come from a female donor over 55 with lung cancer.

CDR3 DNA: TGTGCCAGCTCACCCGGACAGGGGCCTCAGTACTTC. This encodes CASSPGQGPQYF. This chain uses TRBV18 with TRBJ2-7, with TRBD1 matching 9 bases. Germline V gives CDR1 KGHSH, CDR2 LQKENI. This CDR3 spans 12 amino acids. J was trimmed by 10 bases and V by 3 bases; bases with no gene match: 4.

CDR3 in amino acids: CASSPGAGSNQPQHF. The CDR3 coding sequence is TGTGCCAGCTCACCAGGGGCCGGGAGCAATCAGCCCCAGCATTTT. The chain joins TRBV18 to TRBJ1-5, with D tentatively TRBD1 (5 bases). Germline V CDR1 and CDR2: KGHSH, LQKENI. The CDR3 is 15 residues long. V gave up 2 bases and J gave up 1 base, with 9 bases separating them. Complete variable domain (other parts from reference TRBV18 and TRBJ1-5): NAGVMQNPRHLVRRRGQEARLRCSPMKGHSHVYWYRQLPEEGLKFMVYLQKENIIDESGMPKERFSAEFPKEGPSILRIQQVVRGDSAAYFCASSPGAGSNQPQHFGDGTRLSIL.

The chain recombines TRBV6-5 with TRBJ2-7; D remains unclear. The CDR3 length is 15 residues. Trimming cost V 7 bases and J 6 bases, with 22 bases left between them. Germline values: CDR1 MNHEY, CDR2 SVGAGI. The CDR3 reads CASISSRGRRSEQYF. The CDR3 nucleotides are TGTGCCAGCATTTCATCAAGAGGCCGTCGCTCCGAGCAGTACTTC.

This CDR3 reads CASRASFLYGYTF. In nucleotides, the CDR3 is TGTGCCAGCAGGGCCAGCTTTCTCTATGGCTACACCTTC. The chain has TRBV6-5 and TRBJ1-2; D gene ambiguous. The CDR3 sequence is 13 residues long. V was cut by 6 bases and J by 4 bases, with 12 bases left in between. The germline V gene encodes CDR1 MNHEY and CDR2 SVGAGI.

The rearrangement joins TRBV6-2 or TRBV6-3 to TRBJ2-1; possible D gene TRBD1, 7 bases. CDR3 length: 16 residues. V lost 2 bases and J lost 6, with 17 bases in between. In germline, CDR1 is MNHEY, CDR2 SVGEGT. CDR3 amino acids: CASSYGGGAYGNEQFF. The DNA for the CDR3 is TGTGCCAGCAGTTACGGAGGGGGCGCCTACGGCAATGAGCAGTTCTTC.

The V call is TRBV6-5, the J call TRBJ2-7, with 8 bases fitting TRBD2. Looked up from germline, CDR1 is MNHEY and CDR2 is SVGAGI. This CDR3 has 14 residues. After removal of 5 bases from V and 6 bases from J, the junction contained 9 bases not matched to a gene. The CDR3, as DNA: TGTGCCAGCAGTCTAGCAGCGGGAGCCATCGAGCAGTACTTC. This encodes CASSLAAGAIEQYF.